A single sample gave rise to the 20 T cell receptor beta chains below, sequenced in a study of T cell responses to AZD1222 COVID-19 vaccine. Sequenced by immunoSEQ multiplex PCR; TCRdb stores in-frame clones only, minus some. Among some 160,000 clones listed, roughly 92% were seen once. The sequenced sample was peripheral blood, obtained on day 0 of AZD1222 vaccination. The receptors here all came from an adult in good health.

This chain uses TRBV6-1 with TRBJ2-7, with D perhaps TRBD1 (5 bases). The V gene lost 2 bases and the J gene lost 0 bases, with 11 bases spanning the gap. Germline V lookup: CDR1 MNHNS, CDR2 SASEGT. CDR3 size: 15 residues. CDR3 in amino acids: CASSEQGASSYEQYF. The CDR3 bases are TGTGCCAGCAGTGAACAAGGGGCGAGCTCCTACGAGCAGTACTTC.

This rearrangement joins TRBV6-5 to TRBJ2-1; D is ambiguous. The CDR3 has 15 residues. CDR1 and CDR2 from the germline V gene are MNHEY and SVGAGI. V lost 2 bases and J 2 bases, leaving 10 bases between the germline ends. Written as DNA, the CDR3 is TGTGCCAGCAGTTACCTAGGGCCTCCCTACAATGAGCAGTTCTTC. It yields the protein CASSYLGPPYNEQFF.

The V gene is TRBV19, the J gene TRBJ2-7; no definite D call. The CDR3 runs to 15 residues. V lost 6 bases and J 3 bases, leaving 18 bases between the germline ends. CDR1 LNHDA and CDR2 SQIVND come from the germline V gene (reference sequence). The chain's CDR3 is CASRKGTNSLYEQYF. The CDR3 DNA is TGTGCCAGTAGGAAGGGCACGAACTCACTCTACGAGCAGTACTTC.

This chain connects TRBV10-2 to TRBJ1-2; D gene uncertain. This CDR3 spans 14 amino acids. The V gene's germline CDR1 is WSHSY and CDR2 SAAADI. Deletions cut 6 bases from V and 5 bases from J, with 16 bases between. CDR3 region: CASRREGGNYGYTF. The CDR3 DNA is TGCGCCAGCAGGAGGGAGGGTGGTAATTATGGCTACACCTTC.

The chain uses TRBV3-1 (or the pseudogene TRBV3-2) and TRBJ1-5; D is uncertain. This CDR3 comprises 13 residues. Trimming removed 1 base at V and 4 bases at J, with 5 bases between. Germline CDR1 reads LGHDT; CDR2 reads YNNKEL (reference sequence). The CDR3 loop reads CASSQAGNQPQHF. CDR3 sequence (DNA): TGTGCCAGCAGCCAAGCCGGGAATCAGCCCCAGCATTTT.

The rearrangement links TRBV12-3 or TRBV12-4 to TRBJ1-2, with 8 positions matching TRBD1. The length of the CDR3 is 12 residues. Losses at the gene ends were 6 bases for V and 7 bases for J; bases not matched to a gene: 4. For the CDR3, the DNA is TGTGCCAGCAGCACAACAGGGGGTGGCTACACCTTC. Its protein is CASSTTGGGYTF.

The gene calls are TRBV11-2 and TRBJ2-7; the match to TRBD1 covers 7 bases. The germline V gene has CDR1 SGHAT and CDR2 FQNNGV. The CDR3 contains 14 residues. V lost 5 bases to trimming and J lost 5 bases; unmatched junction nucleotides: 9. In DNA form, the CDR3 reads TGTGCCAGCAGCATCGACAGGGTTTCCCACGAGCAGTACTTC. Translation: CASSIDRVSHEQYF.

This chain links TRBV6-5 with TRBJ2-7; 11 nucleotides agree with TRBD2. The CDR3 spans 14 residues. Germline V gene sequence: CDR1 MNHEY, CDR2 SVGAGI. The junction had 3 bases not matched to a gene; V was cut back by 5 bases and J by 3 bases. In DNA, the CDR3 is TGTGCCAGCAGTCCCGGGACTAGCGGCTACGAGCAGTACTTC. It is translated as CASSPGTSGYEQYF.

The chain links TRBV10-1 to TRBJ2-3; D gene unclear. This CDR3 has 15 amino acids. Per the germline V gene, CDR1 is WNHNN and CDR2 is SYGVQD (reference sequence). Trimming pared 4 bases from V and 1 base from J, leaving 12 bases between. CDR3 sequence: CASSVGTVRTDTQYF. Here the CDR3 DNA reads TGCGCCAGCAGTGTGGGAACAGTTCGCACAGATACGCAGTATTTT.

The chain is built from TRBV3-1 (or the pseudogene TRBV3-2) and TRBJ2-7; D uncertain. The V gene's germline CDR1 is LGHDT and CDR2 YNNKEL (reference sequence). The CDR3 has 13 residues. Trimming stripped 3 bases from V and 0 bases from J, with 6 bases between. Here the CDR3 reads CASSQGLSYEQYF. As DNA, the CDR3 is TGTGCCAGCAGCCAGGGCCTCTCCTACGAGCAGTACTTC.

V usage is TRBV6-1 and J usage is TRBJ1-1; D gene unclear. The V gene lost 2 bases and the J gene lost 3 bases, with 13 bases spanning the gap. Per the germline V gene, CDR1 is MNHNS and CDR2 is SASEGT. The CDR3 spans 15 residues. The CDR3 DNA reads as TGTGCCAGCAGTGAACTGCGGCTGGAGGACACTGAAGCTTTCTTT. Its translation is CASSELRLEDTEAFF.

V usage is TRBV11-3 and J usage is TRBJ1-3, with 7 bases lining up with TRBD1. The germline V gene has CDR1 SGHNT and CDR2 YENEEA. With V trimmed by 5 bases and J by 4 bases, 2 bases remained unmatched. This CDR3 is 13 amino acids long. The CDR3 loop is CASSQGQGNTIYF. CDR3 nucleotides: TGTGCCAGCAGCCAGGGACAGGGAAACACCATATATTTT.

The chain combines TRBV12-3 or TRBV12-4 with TRBJ2-7; D is ambiguous. V was trimmed by 1 base and J by 4 bases, leaving 8 bases between them. This CDR3 region has 13 residues. The CDR3 sequence: CASSLVDGYEQYF. The CDR3 DNA reads TGTGCCAGCAGTTTAGTAGACGGTTACGAGCAGTACTTC.

This chain uses TRBV5-1 with TRBJ2-2; D is unclear. This CDR3 comprises 15 residues. In germline, CDR1 is SGHRS, CDR2 YFSETQ. V lost 0 bases and J 3 bases, leaving 9 bases between the germline ends. CDR3 residues: CASSLAATYTGELFF. In nucleotides, the CDR3 is TGCGCCAGCAGCTTGGCGGCCACTTACACCGGGGAGCTGTTTTTT.

This clone has a handful of counts. This sample also contains other DNA sequences that code for the same CDR3. This chain uses TRBV5-6 with TRBJ1-1; D call uncertain. The CDR3 has 15 amino acids. Germline-derived CDR1 and CDR2 are SGHDT and YYEEEE. The V gene lost 4 bases and the J gene lost 1 base, with 14 bases spanning the gap. The CDR3 loop reads CASSLLTRANTEAFF. CDR3 nucleotide sequence: TGTGCCAGCAGCCTATTGACGAGGGCGAACACTGAAGCTTTCTTT.

The V and J genes are TRBV5-4 and TRBJ2-5; D is unresolved. CDR1 is SGHNT and CDR2 is YYREEE in the germline V gene (reference sequence). The CDR3 is made up of 12 amino acids. The germline V and J ends were trimmed by 1 base and 1 base, with 2 bases remaining between them. CDR3 protein: CASSLSQETQYF. DNA for the CDR3: TGTGCCAGCAGCTTGAGCCAAGAGACCCAGTACTTC.

The rearrangement joins TRBV6-5 to TRBJ1-6; 10 nucleotides line up with TRBD1. This CDR3 contains 13 residues. The J segment lost 6 bases and the V segment lost 8 bases, leaving 1 base of the junction unmatched. Germline V lookup: CDR1 MNHEY, CDR2 SVGAGI. The CDR3 is CASRDRGNSPLHF. In DNA form, the CDR3 reads TGTGCCAGCCGGGACAGGGGTAATTCACCCCTCCACTTT.

This chain uses TRBV13 with TRBJ1-2; tentative D call: TRBD1 (5 bases). The CDR3 is 13 amino acids. V shed 5 bases and J shed 4 bases, with 11 bases lying between them. The germline gives CDR1 PRHDT, CDR2 FYEKMQ (reference sequence). CDR3 DNA: TGTGCCAGCAGCGGGGGACTCACCTATGGCTACACCTTC. Its translation: CASSGGLTYGYTF.

This chain joins TRBV7-3 and TRBJ2-3, with a tentative D call TRBD2 (6 bases). Germline lookup yields CDR1 SGHTA and CDR2 FQGTGA. V lost 1 base and J lost 1, with 18 bases in between. This CDR3 spans 18 amino acids. CDR3 DNA: TGTGCCAGCAGCTTAAAGCCCCGCCTATCTAGCGGCACAGATACGCAGTATTTT. It is translated as CASSLKPRLSSGTDTQYF.

DNA for the CDR3: TGTGCCAGCAGTTACACCCGGGCAGCAGCTAACTATGGCTACACCTTC. Its translation: CASSYTRAAANYGYTF. This chain uses TRBV6-5 with TRBJ1-2; D gene ambiguous. The CDR3 loop spans 16 amino acids. V shed 2 bases and J shed 0 bases, with 13 bases lying between them. Germline values: CDR1 MNHEY, CDR2 SVGAGI.